This T cell receptor (beta chain) was obtained from a study of T cell responses to AZD1222 COVID-19 vaccine. Measured with immunoSEQ multiplex PCR; TCRdb has only the in-frame clones, and not every one. The sample includes about 100,000 clones, around nine tenths of them seen just once. The length of the CDR3 is 15 residues. The V gene's germline CDR1 is SNHLY and CDR2 FYNNEI. Trimming pared 3 bases from V and 1 base from J, leaving 10 bases between. V and J are TRBV2 and TRBJ1-5; TRBD1 might be the D (5 bases). Specimen: peripheral blood, collected 28 days after the second dose of the MenACWY control vaccine. This receptor was identified in an adult who received the MenACWY meningococcal vaccine as a control. CDR3 nucleotides: TGTGCCAGCAGTGACAGGGAGAGGAGCAATCAGCCCCAGCATTTT. Translation: CASSDRERSNQPQHF.